What follows is one T cell receptor beta chain and its context. Its antigen is not known. This entry is derived from a study of radiation and T cells in renal cell carcinoma. Study-level results: Pretreatment tumor biopsies were lacking, so baseline clonotypes are unknown. From baseline, blood top tumor clonotypes peaked at 2 weeks post-radiation.

V lost 0 bases, J lost 2 bases, and 7 bases lay in between. This CDR3 is 14 amino acids long. Germline CDR1 reads MNHNS; CDR2 reads SASEGT. Time point of the sample: baseline pretreatment blood. The treatment denotes: 15 Gy SBRT to primary tumor, nephrectomy 4 weeks later. Clear cell pathology was present in this patient's renal cell carcinoma. TCRdb keeps only in-frame clones here, not all; method: immunoSEQ multiplex PCR. Of about 140,000 clones in the sample, less than 90% were seen once. This chain links TRBV6-1 with TRBJ1-1; D call uncertain. Sequencing used blood, obtained from a patient whose treatment included radiotherapy and nephrectomy. This sequence originates from a woman in her 50s with renal cell carcinoma. The CDR3 protein is CASSEALRNTEAFF. The CDR3 DNA is TGTGCCAGCAGTGAAGCGCTTCGAAACACTGAAGCTTTCTTT.